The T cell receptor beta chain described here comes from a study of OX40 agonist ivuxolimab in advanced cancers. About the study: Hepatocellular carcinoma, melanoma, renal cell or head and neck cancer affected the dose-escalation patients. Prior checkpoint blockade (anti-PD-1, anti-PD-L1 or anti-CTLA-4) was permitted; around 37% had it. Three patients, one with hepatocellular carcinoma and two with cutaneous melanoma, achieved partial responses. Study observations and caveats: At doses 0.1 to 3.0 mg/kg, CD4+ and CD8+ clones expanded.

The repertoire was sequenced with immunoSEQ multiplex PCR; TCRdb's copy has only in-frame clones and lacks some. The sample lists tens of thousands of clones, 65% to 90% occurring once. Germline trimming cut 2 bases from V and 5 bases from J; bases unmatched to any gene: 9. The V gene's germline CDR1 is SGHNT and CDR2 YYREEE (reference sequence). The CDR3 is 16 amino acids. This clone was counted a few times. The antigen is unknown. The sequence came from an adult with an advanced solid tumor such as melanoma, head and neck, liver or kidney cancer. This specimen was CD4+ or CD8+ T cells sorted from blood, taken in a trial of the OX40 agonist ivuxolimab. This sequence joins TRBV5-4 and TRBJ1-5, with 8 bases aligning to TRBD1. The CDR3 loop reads CASSFGATGGYQPQHF. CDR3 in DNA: TGTGCCAGCAGCTTCGGTGCTACAGGGGGGTATCAGCCCCAGCATTTT.